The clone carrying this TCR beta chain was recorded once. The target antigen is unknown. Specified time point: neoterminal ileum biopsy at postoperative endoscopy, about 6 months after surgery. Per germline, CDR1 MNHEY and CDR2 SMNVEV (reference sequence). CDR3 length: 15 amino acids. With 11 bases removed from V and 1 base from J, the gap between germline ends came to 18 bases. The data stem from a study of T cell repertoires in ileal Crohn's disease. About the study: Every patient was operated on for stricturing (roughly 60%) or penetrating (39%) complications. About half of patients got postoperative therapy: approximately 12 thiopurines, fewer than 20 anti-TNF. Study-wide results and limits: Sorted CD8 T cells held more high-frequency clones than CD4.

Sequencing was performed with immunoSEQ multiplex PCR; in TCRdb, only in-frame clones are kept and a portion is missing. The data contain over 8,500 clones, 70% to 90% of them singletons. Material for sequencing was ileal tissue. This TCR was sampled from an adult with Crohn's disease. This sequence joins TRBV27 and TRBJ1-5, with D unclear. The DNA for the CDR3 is TGTGCCGGGATGGACTCCAGCAGGAGCAATCAGCCCCAGCATTTT. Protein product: CAGMDSSRSNQPQHF.